This record concerns one T cell receptor beta chain sequence. Its antigen is not identified. Some clones are missing from TCRdb's copy, which holds only in-frame ones; the method was immunoSEQ multiplex PCR. In the table there are roughly 35,000 clones, about 83% of which are singletons. The germline V gene has CDR1 MNHEY and CDR2 SMNVEV (reference sequence). The CDR3 consists of 15 residues. V lost 9 bases, J lost 0 bases, and 15 bases lay in between. The data derive from a study of T cells in localized non-small cell lung cancer. Study findings and constraints: Those with higher blood T cell density had longer overall survival. Peak T cell clonality was found in uninvolved adjacent lung, exceeding tumor.

The sequences come from peripheral blood, collected before any cancer treatment. The receptor was isolated from a woman between 35 and 75 years old with stage I lung adenocarcinoma. The rearrangement joins TRBV27 to TRBJ2-1, with a possible D match to TRBD2 (6 bases). The CDR3 coding sequence is TGTGCCAGTCGTCTAGCGCCGAGCTCCTACAATGAGCAGTTCTTC. Its protein product is CASRLAPSSYNEQFF.